These T cell receptor beta chains were read from a single sample in a study of blood T cell repertoires in COVID-19. Profiled with immunoSEQ multiplex PCR; TCRdb holds only in-frame clones, not every one. The sample lists over 150,000 clones, over 80% occurring once. The sample was peripheral blood. These receptors came from a woman in her fifties or sixties with acute or convalescent COVID-19. The CDR3 runs from the conserved cysteine through the conserved F or W. Some rows mark clone size as missing; the rest say once, few, many or name a class of expanded clone.

V gene: TRBV6-5; CDR3 length: 15; J gene: TRBJ2-5; clone size: -; CDR3 protein: CASRSDRYSRETQYF
V gene: TRBV30; CDR3 length: 12; J gene: TRBJ1-4; clone size: -; CDR3 protein: CAWSVPSGKLFF
V gene: TRBV12-3/TRBV12-4; CDR3 length: 12; J gene: TRBJ2-7; clone size: -; CDR3 protein: CASSLGDGVRYF
V gene: TRBV19; CDR3 length: 14; J gene: TRBJ2-1; clone size: -; CDR3 protein: CASSLRTGYNEQFF
V gene: TRBV11-2; CDR3 length: 15; J gene: TRBJ2-2; clone size: once; CDR3 protein: CASSLGQRDAGELFF
V gene: TRBV2; CDR3 length: 14; J gene: TRBJ1-1; clone size: -; CDR3 protein: CASSPGTGGTEAFF
V gene: TRBV14; CDR3 length: 17; J gene: TRBJ1-4; clone size: few; CDR3 protein: CASSQLSVPATNEKLFF
V gene: TRBV7-9; CDR3 length: 16; J gene: TRBJ2-6; clone size: once; CDR3 protein: CASSLGASSGANVLTF
V gene: TRBV7-9; CDR3 length: 15; J gene: TRBJ2-5; clone size: -; CDR3 protein: CASSLVGGSGQTQYF
V gene: TRBV5-1; CDR3 length: 15; J gene: TRBJ2-2; clone size: once; CDR3 protein: CASSSSGLSTGELFF
V gene: TRBV7-2; CDR3 length: 13; J gene: TRBJ2-7; clone size: -; CDR3 protein: CASSGTGGYEQYF
V gene: TRBV15; CDR3 length: 16; J gene: TRBJ2-3; clone size: -; CDR3 protein: CATSRDLGEGTDTQYF
V gene: TRBV7-2; CDR3 length: 14; J gene: TRBJ2-7; clone size: -; CDR3 protein: CASSKPDRSYEQYF
V gene: TRBV2; CDR3 length: 15; J gene: TRBJ1-5; clone size: -; CDR3 protein: CASSGVSRGNQPQHF
V gene: TRBV12-5; CDR3 length: 14; J gene: TRBJ2-3; clone size: few; CDR3 protein: CASGRGQYTDTQYF
V gene: TRBV19; CDR3 length: 14; J gene: TRBJ2-7; clone size: -; CDR3 protein: CASSISAGGYEQYF
V gene: TRBV7-9; CDR3 length: 16; J gene: TRBJ1-4; clone size: -; CDR3 protein: CASSLGAVATNEKLFF
V gene: TRBV14; CDR3 length: 14; J gene: TRBJ1-5; clone size: -; CDR3 protein: CASSQAGGNQPQHF
V gene: TRBV6-2/TRBV6-3; CDR3 length: 18; J gene: TRBJ1-5; clone size: -; CDR3 protein: CASSYGGVGTSSNQPQHF
V gene: TRBV11-2; CDR3 length: 14; J gene: TRBJ1-2; clone size: -; CDR3 protein: CASSIRQGAAGYTF
V gene: TRBV2; CDR3 length: 14; J gene: TRBJ1-2; clone size: -; CDR3 protein: CASRFGQGGNGYTF
V gene: TRBV27; CDR3 length: 14; J gene: TRBJ2-3; clone size: -; CDR3 protein: CASRLAALTDTQYF
V gene: TRBV10-1; CDR3 length: 17; J gene: TRBJ2-2; clone size: -; CDR3 protein: CASSESKRTLGTGELFF
V gene: TRBV3-1/TRBV3-2; CDR3 length: 15; J gene: TRBJ2-7; clone size: -; CDR3 protein: CASSPLMGGYYEQYF
V gene: TRBV5-6; CDR3 length: 15; J gene: TRBJ2-5; clone size: -; CDR3 protein: CASSLGGLASETQYF
V gene: TRBV7-2; CDR3 length: 14; J gene: TRBJ2-3; clone size: once; CDR3 protein: CASAWGGGTDTQYF
V gene: TRBV6-6; CDR3 length: 12; J gene: TRBJ2-7; clone size: -; CDR3 protein: CASSYSLLEQYF
V gene: TRBV28; CDR3 length: 12; J gene: TRBJ1-2; clone size: -; CDR3 protein: CASSLSRTGYTF
V gene: TRBV19; CDR3 length: 14; J gene: TRBJ2-7; clone size: -; CDR3 protein: CASSKLAASYEQYF
V gene: TRBV4-1; CDR3 length: 16; J gene: TRBJ1-2; clone size: few; CDR3 protein: CASSQDDVASLYGYTF